These T cell receptor beta chains were read from a single sample in a study of blood T cell repertoires in COVID-19. Profiling relied on immunoSEQ multiplex PCR, and the TCRdb table lists in-frame clones only, not all of them. The sample holds 70,000 to 95,000 clones, 81% seen once. Sample: peripheral blood. These receptors were taken from a woman aged 65 to 85 with acute or convalescent COVID-19. CDR3s include the opening cysteine and the closing phenylalanine or tryptophan. D genes are given only for firm matches. For some rows the clone size is stated as once, few or many, or as a class when expanded; others skip it.

length | size | V | D | CDR3
12 | - | TRBV28 | - | CASTNINYGYTF
13 | - | TRBV27 | - | CASSYQGYYGYTF
13 | - | TRBV29-1 | - | CSVEGTENTEAFF
14 | - | TRBV5-1 | - | CASRNGAGPGELFF
16 | medium-sized | TRBV7-3 | TRBD1 | CASSPQGAFSYNEQFF
14 | once | TRBV7-8 | - | CASSFDRVNTEAFF
14 | - | TRBV29-1 | - | CSLRRVRKADTQYF
15 | - | TRBV28 | TRBD2 | CASSGRELAGVEQYF
13 | - | TRBV7-9 | TRBD1 | CASSNRGGGDAFF
15 | - | TRBV7-8 | TRBD1 | CASSSTRTGLNGYTF
15 | - | TRBV12-5 | TRBD1 | CASGSGQGLGYGYTF
13 | - | TRBV18 | TRBD1 | CASSPGQGYTIYF
13 | - | TRBV7-3 | TRBD2 | CASSPQREGPPYF
14 | - | TRBV21-1 | - | CASSDDREGQPQHF
15 | once | TRBV6-7 | - | CASRPGTHYTDTQYF
15 | few | TRBV15 | - | CATSPRQWGQNGYTF
12 | - | TRBV7-9 | - | CASSLGRGEQFF
13 | - | TRBV10-3 | TRBD1 | CATRDRGDTEAFF
13 | - | TRBV15 | - | CATSPRRSIGYTF
16 | - | TRBV10-3 | TRBD1 | CAISDRGAGAKNIQYF
15 | - | TRBV28 | - | CASSLPQTMNTEAFF
15 | - | TRBV3-1/TRBV3-2 | TRBD1 | CASSPLGQVVYGYTF
14 | - | TRBV20-1 | TRBD1 | CSASTGGSGNTIYF
14 | - | TRBV13 | TRBD2 | CASSLRTSGIGQFF
14 | - | TRBV11-3 | - | CASSNPGGNHEQYF
14 | once | TRBV5-1 | - | CASSLDGESHEQYF
12 | - | TRBV19 | - | CASSGAGHEQYF
13 | - | TRBV2 | - | CASSEEQHYGYTF
15 | - | TRBV5-1 | - | CASSMMGPDSEKLFF
15 | - | TRBV2 | - | CASNPRSAEDFEQYF
12 | - | TRBV2 | - | CASSARRGQAFF
13 | - | TRBV3-1/TRBV3-2 | TRBD1 | CASSLGTGGEAFF
14 | - | TRBV6-5 | - | CATLPAQGGYGYTF
15 | - | TRBV19 | TRBD1 | CASSTRGQGDQPQHF
14 | - | TRBV5-1 | - | CASSPGGYNEKLFF
15 | - | TRBV18 | - | CASSYTGVGNQPQHF
16 | - | TRBV28 | TRBD1 | CASSLWGRGFGSEQFF
14 | - | TRBV5-1 | TRBD2 | CASSPAGGTYEQYF
13 | - | TRBV6-4 | - | CATRTPGANVLTF
15 | - | TRBV5-1 | TRBD1 | CASSLDGQGRGEQYF
15 | - | TRBV27 | - | CASSFNRVKNSPLHF
14 | - | TRBV9 | - | CASSTTGQRNTIYF
13 | - | TRBV6-5 | TRBD1 | CASSYLDRPEAFF
14 | many | TRBV19 | TRBD1 | CASSVGTGNEKLFF
15 | - | TRBV5-6 | TRBD2 | CASSLPLADPYEQYF
16 | - | TRBV5-6 | TRBD2 | CASSYLSGTRDNEQFF
15 | once | TRBV6-5 | - | CASQWTPKNQETQYF
13 | once | TRBV5-1 | TRBD1 | CASRAGTGIEQYF
16 | few | TRBV7-9 | - | CASSLQAVGGRGEQFF
14 | - | TRBV28 | - | CASSFEDRDNEQFF
16 | - | TRBV20-1 | - | CSASTPFRVSYNEQFF
13 | - | TRBV27 | TRBD1 | CASSPRGWETQYF
15 | - | TRBV11-2 | TRBD2 | CASSLRVAGAYEQYF
14 | - | TRBV7-6 | - | CATSILAGEGEAFF